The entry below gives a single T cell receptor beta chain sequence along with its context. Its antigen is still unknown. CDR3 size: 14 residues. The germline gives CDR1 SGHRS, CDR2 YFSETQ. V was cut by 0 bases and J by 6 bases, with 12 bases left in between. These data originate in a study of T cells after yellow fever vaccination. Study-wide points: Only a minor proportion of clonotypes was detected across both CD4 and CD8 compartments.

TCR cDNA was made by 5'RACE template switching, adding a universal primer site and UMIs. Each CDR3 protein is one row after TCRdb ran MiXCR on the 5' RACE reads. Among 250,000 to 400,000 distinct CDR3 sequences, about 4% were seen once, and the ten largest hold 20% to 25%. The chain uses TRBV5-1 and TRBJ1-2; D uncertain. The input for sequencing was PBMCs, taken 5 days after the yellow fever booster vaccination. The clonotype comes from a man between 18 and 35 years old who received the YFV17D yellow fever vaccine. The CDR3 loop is CASSLGSRKDGYTF. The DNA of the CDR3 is TGCGCCAGCAGCTTGGGATCCAGGAAGGATGGCTACACCTTC.